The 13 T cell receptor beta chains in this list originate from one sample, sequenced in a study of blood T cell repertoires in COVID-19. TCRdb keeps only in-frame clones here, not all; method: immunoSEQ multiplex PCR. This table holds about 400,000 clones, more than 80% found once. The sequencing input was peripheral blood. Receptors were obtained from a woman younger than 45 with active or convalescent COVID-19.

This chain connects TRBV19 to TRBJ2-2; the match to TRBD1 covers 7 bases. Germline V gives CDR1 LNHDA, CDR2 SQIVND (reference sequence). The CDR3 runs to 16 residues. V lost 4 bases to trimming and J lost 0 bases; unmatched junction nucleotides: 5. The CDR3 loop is CASSNPGQSNTGELFF. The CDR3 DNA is TGTGCCAGTAGTAACCCGGGACAGTCGAACACCGGGGAGCTGTTTTTT.

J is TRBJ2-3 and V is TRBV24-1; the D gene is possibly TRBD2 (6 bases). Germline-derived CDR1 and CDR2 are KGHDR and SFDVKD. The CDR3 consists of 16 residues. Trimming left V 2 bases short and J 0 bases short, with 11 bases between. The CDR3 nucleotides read TGTGCCACCAGTGATTGGGGGGTAGCTAGCACAGATACGCAGTATTTT. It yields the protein CATSDWGVASTDTQYF.

CDR3 nucleotide sequence: TGTGCCAGCAGCCCCATTAGCGGGAAAAACGAGCAGTACTTC. It translates to CASSPISGKNEQYF. V usage is TRBV3-1 (or the pseudogene TRBV3-2) and J usage is TRBJ2-7; 8 nucleotides line up with TRBD2. With V trimmed by 4 bases and J by 5 bases, 7 bases remained unmatched. The CDR3 loop spans 14 amino acids. The germline V gene encodes CDR1 LGHDT and CDR2 YNNKEL (reference sequence).

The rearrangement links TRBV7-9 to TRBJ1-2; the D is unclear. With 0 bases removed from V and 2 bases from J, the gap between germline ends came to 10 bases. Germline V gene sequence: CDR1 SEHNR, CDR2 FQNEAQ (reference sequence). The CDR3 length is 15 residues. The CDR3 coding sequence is TGTGCCAGCAGCTTAGCGGAGGGCGGAAACTATGGCTACACCTTC. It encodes CASSLAEGGNYGYTF. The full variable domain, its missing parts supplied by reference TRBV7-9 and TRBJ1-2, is DTGVSQNPRHKITKRGQNVTFRCDPISEHNRLYWYRQTLGQGPEFLTYFQNEAQLEKSRLLSDRFSAERPKGSFSTLEIQRTEQGDSAMYLCASSLAEGGNYGYTFGSGTRLTVV.

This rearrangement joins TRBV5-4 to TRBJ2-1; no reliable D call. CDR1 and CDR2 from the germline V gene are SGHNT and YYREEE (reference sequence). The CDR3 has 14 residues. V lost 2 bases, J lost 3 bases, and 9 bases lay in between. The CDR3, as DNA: TGTGCCAGCAGCTTTGGTAGTTACTACAATGAGCAGTTCTTC. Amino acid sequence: CASSFGSYYNEQFF.

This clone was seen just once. The CDR3 loop reads CASDPGTGDGYTF. DNA of the CDR3: TGTGCCAGCGATCCCGGGACAGGGGACGGCTACACCTTC. The chain uses TRBV6-5 and TRBJ1-2; 10 bases align to TRBD1. CDR1 is MNHEY, CDR2 SVGAGI, per germline. The CDR3 sequence is 13 residues long. Germline trimming cut 8 bases from V and 8 bases from J; bases unmatched to any gene: 8.

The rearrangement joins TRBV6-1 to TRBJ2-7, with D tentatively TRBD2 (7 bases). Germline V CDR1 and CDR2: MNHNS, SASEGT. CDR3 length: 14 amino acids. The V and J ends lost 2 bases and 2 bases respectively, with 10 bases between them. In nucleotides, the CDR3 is TGTGCCAGCAGTGAACGGGGGGCAGCCTACGAGCAGTACTTC. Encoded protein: CASSERGAAYEQYF.

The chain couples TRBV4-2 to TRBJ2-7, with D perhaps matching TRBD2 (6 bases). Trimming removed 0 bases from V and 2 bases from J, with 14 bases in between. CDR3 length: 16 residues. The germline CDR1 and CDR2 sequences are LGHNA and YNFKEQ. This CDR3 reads CASSQEKTSLPYEQYF. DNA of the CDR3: TGTGCCAGCAGCCAAGAAAAGACTAGTCTCCCCTACGAGCAGTACTTC.

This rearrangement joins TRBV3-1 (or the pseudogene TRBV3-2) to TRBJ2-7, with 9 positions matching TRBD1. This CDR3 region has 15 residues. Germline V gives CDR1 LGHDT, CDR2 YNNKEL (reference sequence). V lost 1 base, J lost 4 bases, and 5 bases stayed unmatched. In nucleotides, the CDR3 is TGTGCCAGCAGCCAAGGGGGACAGGGATTGTACGAGCAGTACTTC. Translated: CASSQGGQGLYEQYF.

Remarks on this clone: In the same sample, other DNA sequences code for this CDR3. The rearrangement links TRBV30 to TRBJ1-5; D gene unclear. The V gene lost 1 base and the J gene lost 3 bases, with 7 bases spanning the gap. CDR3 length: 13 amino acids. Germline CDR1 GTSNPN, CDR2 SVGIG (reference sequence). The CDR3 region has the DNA TGTGCCTGGAGTGGGCAGATCAATCAGCCCCAGCATTTT. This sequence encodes CAWSGQINQPQHF.

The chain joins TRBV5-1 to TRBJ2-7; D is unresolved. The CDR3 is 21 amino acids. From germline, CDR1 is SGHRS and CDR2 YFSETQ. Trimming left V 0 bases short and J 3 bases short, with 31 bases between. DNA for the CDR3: TGCGCCAGCAGCTTGGACCCCTCCCGCCAAAGTCTTAGTCTACCCTTCTACGAGCAGTACTTC. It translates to CASSLDPSRQSLSLPFYEQYF.

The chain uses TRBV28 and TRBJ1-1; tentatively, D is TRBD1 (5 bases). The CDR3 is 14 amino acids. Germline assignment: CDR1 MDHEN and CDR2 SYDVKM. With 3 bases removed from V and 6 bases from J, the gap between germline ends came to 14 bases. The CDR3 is CASSFYLGVAEAFF. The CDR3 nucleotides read TGTGCCAGCAGTTTTTATTTAGGGGTCGCTGAAGCTTTCTTT.

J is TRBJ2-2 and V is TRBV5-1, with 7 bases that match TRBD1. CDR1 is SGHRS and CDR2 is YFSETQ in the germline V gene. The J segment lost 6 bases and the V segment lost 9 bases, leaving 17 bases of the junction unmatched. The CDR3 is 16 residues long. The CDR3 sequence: CATTGLGQDGPGELFF. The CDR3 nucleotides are TGCGCCACCACCGGATTAGGACAGGACGGACCCGGGGAGCTGTTTTTT.